This T cell receptor beta chain is drawn from a study of CXCR3-negative and CXCR3-positive naive CD8 T cells. The TRB libraries of cDNA were built by UMI-labeled 5' RACE. TCRdb reworked the 5' RACE reads into one entry per CDR3 protein, no DNA. The sample's table shows 55,000 to 70,000 distinct CDR3 sequences. The CDR3 runs to 12 residues. Germline V gene data show CDR1 as SNHLY and CDR2 as FYNNEI. Material for sequencing was memory CD8+ T cells from blood. V usage is TRBV2 and J usage is TRBJ1-2. The clonotype comes from a human donor in good health. Some clones in this sample may be carry-over from other donors' samples. CDR3 region: CARRGIGGGYTF.